This T cell receptor beta chain derives from a study of cytomegalovirus exposure and HLA in healthy donors. 60 Vbeta and 13 Jbeta primers were used in PCR. The method was immunoSEQ multiplex PCR; TCRdb's version includes in-frame clones alone and lacks a portion of them. The repertoire holds about 150,000 clones, with approximately 80% as singletons. The germline gives CDR1 SNHLY, CDR2 FYNNEI. V lost 4 bases to trimming and J lost 4 bases, with 7 bases between them. This CDR3 contains 13 residues. Findings and limits, study-wide: Presence/absence analyses treated sequencing depth as roughly uniform across donors.

With regard to this clone: Its specificity is unknown.

V gene TRBV2 combines with J gene TRBJ2-2; D is ambiguous. Sequenced material: PBMCs. The clonotype comes from a young man in good health and CMV-seropositive. CDR3 bases: TGTGCCAGCAGTGGATGGCTCACCGGGGAGCTGTTTTTT. Its protein product is CASSGWLTGELFF.